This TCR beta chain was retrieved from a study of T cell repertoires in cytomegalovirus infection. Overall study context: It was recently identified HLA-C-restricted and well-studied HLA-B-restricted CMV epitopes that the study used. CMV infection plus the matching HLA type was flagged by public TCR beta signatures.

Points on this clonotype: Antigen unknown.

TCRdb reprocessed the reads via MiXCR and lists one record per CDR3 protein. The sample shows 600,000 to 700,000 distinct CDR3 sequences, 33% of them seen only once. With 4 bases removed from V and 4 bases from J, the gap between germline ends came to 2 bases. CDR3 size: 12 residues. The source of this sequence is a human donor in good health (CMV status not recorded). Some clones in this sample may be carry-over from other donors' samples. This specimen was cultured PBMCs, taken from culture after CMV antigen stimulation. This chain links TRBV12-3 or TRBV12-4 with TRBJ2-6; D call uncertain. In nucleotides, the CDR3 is TGTGCCAGCAGTTGGGGGGCCAACGTCCTGACTTTC. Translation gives CASSWGANVLTF.